This T cell receptor (beta chain) derives from a study of CD8+ T cells in alopecia areata. Study-level findings and limits: Resident alphabeta T-cell populations of normal skin are likewise subject to sequencing in scalp samples. Among patients, TCR sharing was less clear than in mice, a difference possibly due in part to HLA diversity in the patient population.

Treatment specified: oral pan-JAK inhibitor, 5-10 mg twice daily. Germline CDR1 reads MNHEY; CDR2 reads SVGAGI. The CDR3 extends over 16 amino acids. V shed 0 bases and J 7 bases; nucleotides not matched to a gene: 2. As regards this clone: Its matching antigen is unknown.

In each case, RNA was isolated and then reverse transcribed into cDNA as the sequencing template. Only in-frame clones appear in the TCRdb table, and some are missing; sequencing was by immunoSEQ multiplex PCR. The data show about 140,000 clones, about 86% seen once. The V and J genes are TRBV6-5 and TRBJ2-1; 14 bases match TRBD2. Source: CD8+ T cells sorted from blood, taken at week 4, from a patient treated with tofacitinib. The TCR originated in a human donor with alopecia areata. The CDR3 bases are TGTGCCAGCAGTTACTCGGGACTAGCGGGAGATAATGAGCAGTTCTTC. This translates into CASSYSGLAGDNEQFF.